A selection of T cell receptor beta chains follows, all from one sample in a study of blood T cell repertoires in COVID-19. The data were produced by immunoSEQ multiplex PCR, yet TCRdb's version contains in-frame clones alone and is incomplete. The table records more than 150,000 clones, more than 85% of them present only once. Specimen: peripheral blood. The receptor source for this set is a man in his sixties with COVID-19, enrolled during active disease. The CDR3 runs from the conserved cysteine through the conserved F or W.

v_gene: TRBV19; CDR3aa: CASSTGTGHQPQHF
v_gene: TRBV12-3/TRBV12-4; CDR3aa: CASSFLESIAFF
v_gene: TRBV30; CDR3aa: CAWSVDRANYGYTF
v_gene: TRBV6-1; CDR3aa: CASSEGGGGAPRAQHF
v_gene: TRBV7-2; CDR3aa: CASSSTGLEQYF
v_gene: TRBV7-2; CDR3aa: CASSQQGGNTEAFF
v_gene: TRBV30; CDR3aa: CAWKYRDTAYEQYF
v_gene: TRBV7-2; CDR3aa: CASSYSGTGWGTDTQYF
v_gene: TRBV4-2; CDR3aa: CASSPRDTSTYEQFF
v_gene: TRBV9; CDR3aa: CASSVAQGYYNEQFF
v_gene: TRBV19; CDR3aa: CASSIERIEAFF
v_gene: TRBV24-1; CDR3aa: CATSVSGGGRTGELFF
v_gene: TRBV19; CDR3aa: CASSSRSVLTGELFF
v_gene: TRBV11-3; CDR3aa: CASSLLATDNYGYTF
v_gene: TRBV28; CDR3aa: CASSRGQVDRLQFF
v_gene: TRBV28; CDR3aa: CASSLAPRGYTF
v_gene: TRBV11-3; CDR3aa: CASSMATGGDTEAFF
v_gene: TRBV7-2; CDR3aa: CASRLSVQETQYF
v_gene: TRBV18; CDR3aa: CASSPTADRQETQYF
v_gene: TRBV27; CDR3aa: CASSPLTGGSFTYEQYF
v_gene: TRBV16; CDR3aa: CASSPNRGSNQPQHF
v_gene: TRBV7-2; CDR3aa: CASTRQDYNSPLHF
v_gene: TRBV5-4; CDR3aa: CASNIRGSQETQYF
v_gene: TRBV4-3; CDR3aa: CASSQGRGWRTGELFF
v_gene: TRBV7-2; CDR3aa: CASSSTRTLAAEQYF
v_gene: TRBV27; CDR3aa: CASRRDRVSEQYF
v_gene: TRBV7-3; CDR3aa: CASSLSGGVGTEAFF
v_gene: TRBV19; CDR3aa: CASSIGRENIQYF
v_gene: TRBV27; CDR3aa: CASSPNPGTGELFF
v_gene: TRBV18; CDR3aa: CASSPLGTFNSYEQYF
v_gene: TRBV14; CDR3aa: CASSLITVGTGGYEQYF
v_gene: TRBV19; CDR3aa: CASSITNGAETQYF
v_gene: TRBV5-4; CDR3aa: CASSLAAGTYEQYF
v_gene: TRBV5-8; CDR3aa: CASSLAGYSYEQYF
v_gene: TRBV5-6; CDR3aa: CASSQDRGLTIFYGYTF
v_gene: TRBV14; CDR3aa: CASSRRGKNTEAFF
v_gene: TRBV18; CDR3aa: CASSPSDRAGYTF
v_gene: TRBV18; CDR3aa: CASSPPLGGENTEAFF
v_gene: TRBV27; CDR3aa: CASSALGTPRGNEQFF
v_gene: TRBV2; CDR3aa: CASSPGTSGTYNEQFF
v_gene: TRBV18; CDR3aa: CASSPPVQLSGNTIYF
v_gene: TRBV6-5; CDR3aa: CASRGGGYGQPQHF
v_gene: TRBV29-1; CDR3aa: CSVDKLAGRTGELFF
v_gene: TRBV12-3/TRBV12-4; CDR3aa: CASRTGFDEQYF
v_gene: TRBV2; CDR3aa: CASSERRTGELFF